The clone carrying this TCR beta chain was seen a single time. This sample is drawn from a study of T cell changes during pregnancy in multiple sclerosis. Between the trimmed V and J ends, which lost 1 base and 7 bases, there was a span of 8 bases. This CDR3 is 12 amino acids long. Per germline, CDR1 SGHNT and CDR2 YYREEE (reference sequence). Profiling relied on immunoSEQ multiplex PCR, and the TCRdb table lists in-frame clones only, not all of them. Among about 34,000 clones listed, roughly 88% were seen once. Material: CD8+ T cells from peripheral blood mononuclear cells, obtained after pregnancy. The chain is built from TRBV5-4 and TRBJ1-1; possibly TRBD1 for D (5 bases). This TCR derives from a female donor with multiple sclerosis, enrolled in a pregnancy study. CDR3: CASSLFQGEAFF. The DNA of the CDR3 is TGTGCCAGCAGCTTGTTTCAGGGTGAAGCTTTCTTT.